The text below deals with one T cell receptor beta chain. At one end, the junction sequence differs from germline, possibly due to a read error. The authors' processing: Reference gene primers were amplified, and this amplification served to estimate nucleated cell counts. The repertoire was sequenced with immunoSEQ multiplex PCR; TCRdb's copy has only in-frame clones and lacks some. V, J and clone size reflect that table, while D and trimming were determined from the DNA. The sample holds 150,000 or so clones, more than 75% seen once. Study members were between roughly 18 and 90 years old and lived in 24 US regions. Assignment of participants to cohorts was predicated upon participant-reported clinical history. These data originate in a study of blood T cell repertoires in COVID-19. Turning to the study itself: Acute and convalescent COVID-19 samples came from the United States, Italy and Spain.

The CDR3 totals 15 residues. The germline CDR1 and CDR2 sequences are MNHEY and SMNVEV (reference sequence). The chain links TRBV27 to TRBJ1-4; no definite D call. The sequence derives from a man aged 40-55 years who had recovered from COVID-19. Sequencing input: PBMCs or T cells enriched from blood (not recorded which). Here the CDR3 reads CASSFERPANGKLFF. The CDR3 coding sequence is TGTGCCAGCAGTTTTGAGAGGCCAGCTAATGGAAAACTGTTTTTT. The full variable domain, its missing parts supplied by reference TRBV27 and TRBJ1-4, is EAQVTQNPRYLITVTGKKLTVTCSQNMNHEYMSWYRQDPGLGLRQIYYSMNVEVTDKGDVPEGYKVSRKEKRNFPLILESPSPNQTSLYFCASSFERPANGKLFFGSGTQLSVL.